One sample yielded the 10 T cell receptor beta chains listed below, sequenced in a study of blood T cell repertoires in COVID-19 (dated by TCRdb to 2019 to 2021). Library preparation was by the immunoSEQ multiplex PCR assay. TCRdb re-hosts the immuneACCESS table, in-frame sequences only. Its copies lack some clones; in the studies checked, an unresolved V gene accounts for under half of them, and the cause for the rest is not known. The sample table shows about 86,000 clones, and approximately 79% are seen once. The ten largest clones add up to 10% to 12% of the sample. The sample consisted of peripheral blood. The receptors originated from a man aged 65-85 years with acute or convalescent COVID-19.

The chain couples TRBV7-9 to TRBJ1-2, with D maybe TRBD1 (5 bases). Germline lookup yields CDR1 SEHNR and CDR2 FQNEAQ (reference sequence). V shed 3 bases and J shed 6 bases, with 11 bases lying between them. This CDR3 has 13 amino acids. The CDR3 here is CASSFTQGNGYTF. In DNA form, the CDR3 reads TGTGCCAGCAGCTTCACCCAGGGAAATGGCTACACCTTC.

The chain joins TRBV9 to TRBJ1-2; 7 bases line up with TRBD1. The germline V gene has CDR1 SGDLS and CDR2 YYNGEE. This CDR3 is 16 amino acids long. V lost 0 bases, J lost 0 bases, and 5 bases stayed unmatched. The CDR3 DNA sequence: TGTGCCAGCAGCGTAGGGACAGGCTTCGCTAACTATGGCTACACCTTC. It codes for CASSVGTGFANYGYTF.

A note on this clone: At one of its ends the junction is not consistent with the germline gene, which may arise from a read error. This chain connects TRBV5-6 to TRBJ2-3; D unresolved. Per germline, CDR1 SGHDT and CDR2 YYEEEE. The CDR3 has 12 amino acids. CDR3 nucleotide sequence: TGTGCCAGCAGCTTCCGCACAGATATGCAGTATTTT. This encodes CASSFRTDMQYF. The variable domain in full, with the rest retrieved from reference TRBV5-6 and TRBJ2-3, is DAGVTQSPTHLIKTRGQQVTLRCSPKSGHDTVSWYQQALGQGPQFIFQYYEEEERQRGNFPDRFSGHQFPNYSSELNVNALLLGDSALYLCASSFRTDMQYFGPGTRLTVL.

The chain combines TRBV28 with TRBJ2-5, with TRBD1 matching over 9 bases. There are 15 residues in the CDR3. V shed 6 bases, J shed 1 base, and the junction held 6 bases outside the gene matches. Germline-derived CDR1 and CDR2 are MDHEN and SYDVKM. CDR3 nucleotides: TGTGCCAGCAGCGGACAGGGGATGGGCCAAGAGACCCAGTACTTC. It codes for CASSGQGMGQETQYF.

This sequence joins TRBV6-6 and TRBJ1-3; 8 bases map to TRBD1. Germline V lookup: CDR1 MNHNY, CDR2 SVGAGI (reference sequence). V shed 2 bases, J shed 2 bases, and the junction held 2 bases outside the gene matches. This CDR3 has 15 residues. CDR3 in amino acids: CASSYPDRAGNTIYF. The CDR3 DNA sequence: TGTGCCAGCAGTTACCCGGACAGGGCTGGAAACACCATATATTTT.

A single count supports this clone. The J gene is TRBJ1-6, the V gene TRBV4-1; no clear D. Germline CDR1 and CDR2: MGHRA and YSYEKL. This CDR3 has 13 amino acids. The V end was cut by 10 bases, the J end by 5 bases, with 12 bases between. CDR3 region: CATAENHNSPLHF. As DNA, the CDR3 is TGCGCCACCGCGGAGAACCATAATTCACCCCTCCACTTT.

The chain has TRBV7-9 and TRBJ2-1, with TRBD1 matching 7 bases. Per germline, CDR1 SEHNR and CDR2 FQNEAQ (reference sequence). This CDR3 is built from 11 residues. The V gene end was trimmed by 5 bases and the J gene end by 10 bases; junction bases not matched to a gene: 2. The CDR3 is CASSDRVEQFF. For the CDR3, the DNA is TGTGCCAGCAGCGACAGGGTGGAGCAGTTCTTC. Together with reference TRBV7-9 and TRBJ2-1, the CDR3 gives the full variable domain: DTGVSQNPRHKITKRGQNVTFRCDPISEHNRLYWYRQTLGQGPEFLTYFQNEAQLEKSRLLSDRFSAERPKGSFSTLEIQRTEQGDSAMYLCASSDRVEQFFGPGTRLTVL.

This sequence joins TRBV28 and TRBJ1-6, with 7 bases aligning to TRBD1. The CDR3 consists of 14 residues. V dropped 1 base and J dropped 7; count of bases not matched to a gene: 1. Germline V gene lookup returns CDR1 MDHEN and CDR2 SYDVKM. CDR3 region: CASSLLQGNSPLHF. CDR3 sequence (DNA): TGTGCCAGCAGTTTATTACAGGGGAATTCACCCCTCCACTTT.

The chain links TRBV19 to TRBJ1-4; D not resolved. In germline, CDR1 is LNHDA, CDR2 SQIVND (reference sequence). V was shortened by 6 bases and J by 0 bases, with 8 bases between the two germline ends. The CDR3 covers 14 residues. The CDR3 bases are TGTGCCAGTAGCACCGAGCCAACTAATGAAAAACTGTTTTTT. Translating it yields CASSTEPTNEKLFF.

This clone was found a few times. The chain couples TRBV10-2 to TRBJ2-3, with D hard to call. The CDR3 covers 14 residues. Trimming shortened V by 2 bases and J by 2 bases, and 8 bases separated the two germline ends. The germline V gene encodes CDR1 WSHSY and CDR2 SAAADI. CDR3 DNA sequence: TGCGCCAGCAGTGAGAGCGCCTTCACAGATACGCAGTATTTT. It translates to CASSESAFTDTQYF.